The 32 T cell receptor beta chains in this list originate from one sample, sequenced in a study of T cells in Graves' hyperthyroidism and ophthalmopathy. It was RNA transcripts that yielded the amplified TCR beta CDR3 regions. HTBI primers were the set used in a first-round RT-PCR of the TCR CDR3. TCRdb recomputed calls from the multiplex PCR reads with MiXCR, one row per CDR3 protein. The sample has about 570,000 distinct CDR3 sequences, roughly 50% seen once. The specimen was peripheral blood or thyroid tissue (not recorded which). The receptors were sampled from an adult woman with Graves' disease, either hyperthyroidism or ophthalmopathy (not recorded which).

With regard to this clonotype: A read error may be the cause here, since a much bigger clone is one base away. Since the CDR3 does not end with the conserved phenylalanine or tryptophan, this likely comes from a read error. CDR3 DNA: TGTGCCAGCAGGGGGCCAGCGGAGAAAGAGACCCAGTACCTC. Amino acid sequence: CASRGPAEKETQYL. The V call is TRBV5-4, the J call TRBJ2-5; D may be TRBD1 or TRBD2 (5 bases each). This CDR3 comprises 14 residues. Germline-derived CDR1 and CDR2 are SGHNT and YYREEE (reference sequence). V lost 5 bases and J lost 3, with 14 bases in between.

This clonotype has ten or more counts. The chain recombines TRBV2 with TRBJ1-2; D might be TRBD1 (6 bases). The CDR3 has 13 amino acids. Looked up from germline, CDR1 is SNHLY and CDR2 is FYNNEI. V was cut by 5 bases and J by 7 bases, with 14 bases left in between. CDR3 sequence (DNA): TGTGCCAGCAGTAATACAGGGCTTTTTGGCTACACCTTC. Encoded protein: CASSNTGLFGYTF.

This CDR3 is CASSQRRAGGPYEQYF. The CDR3 DNA follows: TGTGCCAGCAGTCAGAGGCGAGCGGGAGGGCCCTACGAGCAGTACTTC. This rearrangement joins TRBV7-2 to TRBJ2-7; 10 bases fit TRBD2. There are 16 residues in the CDR3. Trimming at V came to 6 bases and at J to 2 bases, leaving 10 bases not matched to a gene. Germline V CDR1 and CDR2: SGHTA, FQGNSA.

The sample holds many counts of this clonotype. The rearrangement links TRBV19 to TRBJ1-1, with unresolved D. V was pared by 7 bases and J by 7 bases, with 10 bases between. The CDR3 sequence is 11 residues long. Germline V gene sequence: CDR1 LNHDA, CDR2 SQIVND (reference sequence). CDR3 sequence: CASNQDGEAFF. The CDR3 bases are TGTGCCAGTAACCAGGACGGTGAAGCTTTCTTT.

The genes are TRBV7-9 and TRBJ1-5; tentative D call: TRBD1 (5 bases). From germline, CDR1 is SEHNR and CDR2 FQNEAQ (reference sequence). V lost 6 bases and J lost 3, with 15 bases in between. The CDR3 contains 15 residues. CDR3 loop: CASSPDSYYNQPQHF. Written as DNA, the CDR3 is TGTGCCAGCAGTCCTGACAGTTACTACAATCAGCCCCAGCATTTT.

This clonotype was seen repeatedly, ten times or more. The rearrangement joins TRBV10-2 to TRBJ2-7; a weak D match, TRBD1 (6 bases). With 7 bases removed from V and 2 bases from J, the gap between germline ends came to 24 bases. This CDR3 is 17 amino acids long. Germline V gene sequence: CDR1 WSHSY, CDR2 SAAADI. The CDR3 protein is CASINPGTRGWTYEQYF. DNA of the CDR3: TGCGCCAGCATCAACCCTGGAACCAGGGGTTGGACCTACGAGCAGTACTTC.

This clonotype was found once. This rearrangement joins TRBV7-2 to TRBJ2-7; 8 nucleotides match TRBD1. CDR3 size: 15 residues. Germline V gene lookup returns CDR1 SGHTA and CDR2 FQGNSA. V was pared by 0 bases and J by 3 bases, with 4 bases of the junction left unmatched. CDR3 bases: TGTGCCAGCAGCTTAGCGGGACAGGACATCTACGAGCAGTACTTC. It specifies CASSLAGQDIYEQYF.

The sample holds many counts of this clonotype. CDR3: CASSALGETQYF. The CDR3 DNA is TGTGCCAGTAGCGCATTGGGGGAGACCCAGTACTTC. This chain joins TRBV19 and TRBJ2-5, with unresolved D. The CDR3 contains 12 residues. Germline loops: CDR1 LNHDA, CDR2 SQIVND (reference sequence). The V end was cut by 6 bases, the J end by 5 bases, with 10 bases between.

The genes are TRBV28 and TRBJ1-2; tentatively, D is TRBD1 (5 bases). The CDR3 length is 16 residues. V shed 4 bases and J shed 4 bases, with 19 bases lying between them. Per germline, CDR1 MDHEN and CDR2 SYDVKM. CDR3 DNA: TGTGCCAGCAGTTACCTCTCAGGGTACCGATCCTATGGCTACACCTTC. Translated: CASSYLSGYRSYGYTF.

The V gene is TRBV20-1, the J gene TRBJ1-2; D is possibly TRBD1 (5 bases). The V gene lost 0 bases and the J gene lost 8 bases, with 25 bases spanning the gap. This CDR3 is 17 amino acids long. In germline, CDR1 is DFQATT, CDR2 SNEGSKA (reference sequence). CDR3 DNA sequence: TGCAGTGCTAGAGATGGGACTAGCGGGAGCTCTAGGTCCGGCTACACCTTC. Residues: CSARDGTSGSSRSGYTF.

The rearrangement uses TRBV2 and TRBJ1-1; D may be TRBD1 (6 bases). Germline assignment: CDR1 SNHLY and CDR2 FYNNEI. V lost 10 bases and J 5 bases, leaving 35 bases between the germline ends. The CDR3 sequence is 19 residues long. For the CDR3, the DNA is TGTGCCACCTCGCTGTCCGGTTGGGGGGGATGGGGGCGGAGGACTGAAGCTTTCTTT. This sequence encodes CATSLSGWGGWGRRTEAFF. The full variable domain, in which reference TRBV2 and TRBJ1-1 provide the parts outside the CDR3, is EPEVTQTPSHQVTQMGQEVILRCVPISNHLYFYWYRQILGQKVEFLVSFYNNEISEKSEIFDDQFSVERPDGSNFTLKIRSTKLEDSAMYFCATSLSGWGGWGRRTEAFFGQGTRLTVV.

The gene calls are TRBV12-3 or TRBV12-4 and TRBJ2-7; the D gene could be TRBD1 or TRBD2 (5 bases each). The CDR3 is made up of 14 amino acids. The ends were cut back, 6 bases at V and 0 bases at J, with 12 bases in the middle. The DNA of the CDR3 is TGTGCCAGCAGGTCCGGGGCTGGCTCCTACGAGCAGTACTTC. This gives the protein CASRSGAGSYEQYF.

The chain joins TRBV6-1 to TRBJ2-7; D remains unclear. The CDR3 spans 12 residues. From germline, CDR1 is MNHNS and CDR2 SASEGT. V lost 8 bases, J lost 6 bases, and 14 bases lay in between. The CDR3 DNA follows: TGTGCCAGCGGGTGGTTAGGACGCGAGCAGTACTTC. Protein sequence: CASGWLGREQYF.

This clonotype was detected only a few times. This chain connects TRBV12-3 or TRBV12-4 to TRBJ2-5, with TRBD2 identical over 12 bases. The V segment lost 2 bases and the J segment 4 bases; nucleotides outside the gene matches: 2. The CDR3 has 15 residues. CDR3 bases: TGTGCCAGCAGTTTAACACTAGCGGGAGGAGAGACCCAGTACTTC. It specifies CASSLTLAGGETQYF.

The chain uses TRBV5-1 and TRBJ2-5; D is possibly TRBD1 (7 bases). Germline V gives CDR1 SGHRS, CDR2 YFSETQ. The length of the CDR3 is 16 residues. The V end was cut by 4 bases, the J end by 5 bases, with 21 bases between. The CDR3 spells CASSGGRSGGRETQYF. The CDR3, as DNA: TGCGCCAGCAGCGGAGGGAGGTCAGGGGGAAGGGAGACCCAGTACTTC.

As DNA, the CDR3 is TGCAGTGCTCCTCGGACAGGGTCCACTGAAGCTTTCTTT. It yields the protein CSAPRTGSTEAFF. This rearrangement joins TRBV20-1 to TRBJ1-1, with 8 bases aligning to TRBD1. Germline trimming cut 5 bases from V and 4 bases from J; bases unmatched to any gene: 6. The CDR3 totals 13 residues. Per the germline V gene, CDR1 is DFQATT and CDR2 is SNEGSKA (reference sequence).

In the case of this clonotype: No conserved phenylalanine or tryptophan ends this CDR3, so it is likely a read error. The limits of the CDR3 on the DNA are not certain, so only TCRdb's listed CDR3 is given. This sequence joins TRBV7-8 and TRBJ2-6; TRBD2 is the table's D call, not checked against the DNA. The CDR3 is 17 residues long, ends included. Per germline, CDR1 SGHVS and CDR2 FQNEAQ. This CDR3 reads CASSPARRLSGANVLVL.

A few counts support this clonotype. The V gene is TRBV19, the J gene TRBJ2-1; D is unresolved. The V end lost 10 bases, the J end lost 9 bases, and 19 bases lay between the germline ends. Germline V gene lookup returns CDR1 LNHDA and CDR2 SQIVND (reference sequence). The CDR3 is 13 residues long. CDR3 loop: CATGVPVGSEQFF. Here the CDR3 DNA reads TGTGCCACCGGAGTCCCCGTGGGTAGTGAGCAGTTCTTC.

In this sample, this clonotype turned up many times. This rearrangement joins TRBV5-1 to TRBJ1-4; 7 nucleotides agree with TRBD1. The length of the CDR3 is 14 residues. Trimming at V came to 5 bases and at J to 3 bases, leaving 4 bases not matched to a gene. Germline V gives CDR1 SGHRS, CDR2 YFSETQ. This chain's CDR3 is CASRTGDPNEKLFF. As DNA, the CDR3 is TGCGCCAGCAGAACAGGGGATCCTAATGAAAAACTGTTTTTT.

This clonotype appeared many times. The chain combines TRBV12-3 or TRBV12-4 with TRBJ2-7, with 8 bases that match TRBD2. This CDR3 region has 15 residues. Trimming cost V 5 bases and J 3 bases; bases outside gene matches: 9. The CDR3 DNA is TGTGCCAGCAGTAACCGGACTAGCCGGAACTACGAGCAGTACTTC. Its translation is CASSNRTSRNYEQYF.

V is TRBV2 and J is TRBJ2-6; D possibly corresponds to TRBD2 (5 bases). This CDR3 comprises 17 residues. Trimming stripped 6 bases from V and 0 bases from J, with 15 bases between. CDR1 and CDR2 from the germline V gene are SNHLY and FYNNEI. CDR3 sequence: CASSDGGRASGANVLTF. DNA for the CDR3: TGTGCCAGCAGCGACGGCGGGCGGGCCTCTGGGGCCAACGTCCTGACTTTC. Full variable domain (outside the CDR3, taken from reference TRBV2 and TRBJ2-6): EPEVTQTPSHQVTQMGQEVILRCVPISNHLYFYWYRQILGQKVEFLVSFYNNEISEKSEIFDDQFSVERPDGSNFTLKIRSTKLEDSAMYFCASSDGGRASGANVLTFGAGSRLTVL.

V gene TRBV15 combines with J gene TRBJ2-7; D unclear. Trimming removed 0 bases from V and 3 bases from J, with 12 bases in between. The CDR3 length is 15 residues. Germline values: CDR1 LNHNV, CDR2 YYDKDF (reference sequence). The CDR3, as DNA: TGTGCCACCAGCAGAGATCTGACCACGATCTACGAGCAGTACTTC. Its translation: CATSRDLTTIYEQYF.

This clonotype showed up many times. CDR3 amino acids: CASSLGQDSSYEQYF. The CDR3 nucleotides read TGTGCCAGCAGCTTAGGGCAGGATAGCTCCTACGAGCAGTACTTC. The gene calls are TRBV7-9 and TRBJ2-7, with D hard to call. Trimming left V 1 base short and J 0 bases short, with 10 bases between. This CDR3 is 15 amino acids long. CDR1 and CDR2 (germline): SEHNR, FQNEAQ (reference sequence).

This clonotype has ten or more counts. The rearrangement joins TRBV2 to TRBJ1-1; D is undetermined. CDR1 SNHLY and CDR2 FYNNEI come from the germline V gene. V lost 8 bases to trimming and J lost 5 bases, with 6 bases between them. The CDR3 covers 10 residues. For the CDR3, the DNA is TGTGCCAGCCTCGGTACTGAAGCTTTCTTT. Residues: CASLGTEAFF.

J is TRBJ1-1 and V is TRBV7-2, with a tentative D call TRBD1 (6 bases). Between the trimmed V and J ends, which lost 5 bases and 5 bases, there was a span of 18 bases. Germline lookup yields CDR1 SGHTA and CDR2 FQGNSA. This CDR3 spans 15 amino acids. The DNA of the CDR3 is TGTGCCAGCAGCGCGGACCATGGGGGCTTGACTGAAGCTTTCTTT. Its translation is CASSADHGGLTEAFF.

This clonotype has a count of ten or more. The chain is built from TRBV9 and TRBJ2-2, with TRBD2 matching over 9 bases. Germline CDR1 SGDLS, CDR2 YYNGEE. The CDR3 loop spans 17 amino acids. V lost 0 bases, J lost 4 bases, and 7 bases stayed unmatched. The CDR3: CASSVEASGTLTGELFF. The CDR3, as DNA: TGTGCCAGCAGCGTAGAGGCTAGCGGGACCCTCACCGGGGAGCTGTTTTTT. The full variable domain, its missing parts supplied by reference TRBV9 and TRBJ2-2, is DSGVTQTPKHLITATGQRVTLRCSPRSGDLSVYWYQQSLDQGLQFLIQYYNGEERAKGNILERFSAQQFPDLHSELNLSSLELGDSALYFCASSVEASGTLTGELFFGEGSRLTVL.

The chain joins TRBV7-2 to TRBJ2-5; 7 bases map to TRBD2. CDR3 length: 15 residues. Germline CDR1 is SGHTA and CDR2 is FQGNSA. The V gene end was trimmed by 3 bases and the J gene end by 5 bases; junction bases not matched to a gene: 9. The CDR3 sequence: CASSFAGLVGETQYF. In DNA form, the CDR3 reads TGTGCCAGCAGCTTTGCAGGACTAGTGGGGGAGACCCAGTACTTC.

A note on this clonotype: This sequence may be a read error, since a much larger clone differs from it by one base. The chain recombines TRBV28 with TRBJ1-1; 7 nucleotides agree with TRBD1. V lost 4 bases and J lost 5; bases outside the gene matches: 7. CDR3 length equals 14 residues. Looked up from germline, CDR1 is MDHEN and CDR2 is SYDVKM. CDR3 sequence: CASSWGTEATEAFF. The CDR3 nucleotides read TGTGCCAGCAGTTGGGGGACAGAGGCGACTGAAGCTTTCTTT.

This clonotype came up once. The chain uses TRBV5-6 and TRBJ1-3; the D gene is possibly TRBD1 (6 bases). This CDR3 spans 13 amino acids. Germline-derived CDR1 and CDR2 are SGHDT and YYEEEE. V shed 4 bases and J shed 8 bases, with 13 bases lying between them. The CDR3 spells CASSQGYGYTIYF. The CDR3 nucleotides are TGTGCCAGCAGCCAGGGGTATGGCTACACCATATATTTT.

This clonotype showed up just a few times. The CDR3 reads CASSRGLAGEGSYEQYF. CDR3 bases: TGTGCCAGCAGTCGCGGACTAGCGGGAGAAGGATCCTACGAGCAGTACTTC. The chain joins TRBV12-3 or TRBV12-4 to TRBJ2-7; 13 bases agree with TRBD2. V was clipped by 5 bases and J by 1 base; unmatched bases: 8. The CDR3 covers 17 residues.

CDR3 sequence reads: CASSLSESYTF. As DNA, the CDR3 is TGTGCCAGCAGCTTAAGTGAGAGCTACACCTTC. V gene TRBV7-9 combines with J gene TRBJ1-2, with no clear D. CDR1 and CDR2 from the germline V gene are SEHNR and FQNEAQ (reference sequence). Trimming removed 2 bases at V and 9 bases at J, with 7 bases between. This CDR3 comprises 11 residues.

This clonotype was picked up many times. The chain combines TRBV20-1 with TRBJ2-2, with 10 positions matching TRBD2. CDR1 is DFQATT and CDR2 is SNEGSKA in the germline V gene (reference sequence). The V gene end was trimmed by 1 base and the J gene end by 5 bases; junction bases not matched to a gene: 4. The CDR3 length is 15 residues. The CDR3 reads CSARVSGRGTGELFF. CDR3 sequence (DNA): TGCAGTGCTAGAGTGAGCGGGAGGGGAACCGGGGAGCTGTTTTTT.